The 12 T cell receptor beta chains presented below share a single source sample, sequenced in a study of blood T cell repertoires in COVID-19. Clones were sequenced by immunoSEQ multiplex PCR, and TCRdb holds only the in-frame ones, with some missing. The sample lists 97,000 or so clones, 75% to 95% occurring once. Sample: peripheral blood. The receptors shown here come from a man between 18 and 35 years old with acute or convalescent COVID-19.

The chain combines TRBV7-9 with TRBJ1-2; maybe TRBD1 (5 bases). CDR1 is SEHNR and CDR2 is FQNEAQ in the germline V gene (reference sequence). CDR3 length: 13 amino acids. V was shortened by 6 bases and J by 7 bases, with 15 bases between the two germline ends. CDR3 bases: TGTGCCAGCAGACCTGGCGGGGGGTTTGGCTACACCTTC. Translating it yields CASRPGGGFGYTF. Combining the CDR3 with reference TRBV7-9 and TRBJ1-2 gives the whole variable domain DTGVSQNPRHKITKRGQNVTFRCDPISEHNRLYWYRQTLGQGPEFLTYFQNEAQLEKSRLLSDRFSAERPKGSFSTLEIQRTEQGDSAMYLCASRPGGGFGYTFGSGTRLTVV.

The chain links TRBV4-2 to TRBJ1-2, with D possibly matching TRBD1 (6 bases). This CDR3 is 13 amino acids long. V was shortened by 6 bases and J by 8 bases, with 16 bases between the two germline ends. Germline V CDR1 and CDR2: LGHNA, YNFKEQ. CDR3 sequence: CASRQQGFRGYTF. As DNA, the CDR3 is TGTGCCAGCAGACAACAGGGATTCCGGGGCTACACCTTC.

The chain couples TRBV12-5 to TRBJ1-2, with D maybe TRBD1 (5 bases). This CDR3 contains 16 residues. V was cut by 0 bases and J by 6 bases, with 17 bases left in between. Looked up from germline, CDR1 is LGHNT and CDR2 is FRNRAP. The CDR3: CASGLVSGGFLNGYTF. The CDR3 nucleotides are TGTGCTAGTGGTTTGGTCTCTGGGGGGTTCCTTAATGGCTACACCTTC.

The rearrangement joins TRBV4-1 to TRBJ1-1; no definite D call. Germline CDR1 is MGHRA and CDR2 is YSYEKL. With 1 base removed from V and 0 bases from J, the gap between germline ends came to 6 bases. This CDR3 contains 14 residues. The CDR3 region is CASSQGHMNTEAFF. In DNA, the CDR3 is TGCGCCAGCAGCCAAGGACATATGAACACTGAAGCTTTCTTT.

The genes are TRBV24-1 and TRBJ2-1, with 11 bases matching TRBD1. The germline V gene has CDR1 KGHDR and CDR2 SFDVKD. V gave up 4 bases and J gave up 4 bases; unmatched junction bases: 5. This CDR3 comprises 16 residues. The CDR3 sequence: CATSDKDRGPYNEQFF. The CDR3 DNA follows: TGTGCCACCAGTGACAAGGACAGGGGGCCTTACAATGAGCAGTTCTTC.

The chain links TRBV6-5 to TRBJ2-1, with D maybe TRBD2 (5 bases). The germline V and J ends were trimmed by 8 bases and 8 bases, with 13 bases remaining between them. The CDR3 loop spans 12 amino acids. CDR1 and CDR2 (germline): MNHEY, SVGAGI. Here the CDR3 DNA reads TGTGCCAGCTCTTATACGGAGGATGAGCAGTTCTTC. Protein sequence: CASSYTEDEQFF.

The gene calls are TRBV19 and TRBJ1-5, with D possibly TRBD1 on 6 matching bases. Between the trimmed V and J ends, which lost 6 bases and 7 bases, there was a span of 10 bases. The CDR3 length is 12 residues. Germline V gene data show CDR1 as LNHDA and CDR2 as SQIVND (reference sequence). Written as DNA, the CDR3 is TGTGCCAGTAGAGTGGGGGCCCAGCCCCAGCATTTT. This sequence encodes CASRVGAQPQHF.

V and J are TRBV14 and TRBJ2-5; 7 nucleotides line up with TRBD1. V lost 5 bases and J lost 4; bases outside the gene matches: 7. Germline V gene data show CDR1 as SGHDN and CDR2 as FVKESK. CDR3 length equals 14 residues. The CDR3 region is CASSSRTGRETQYF. CDR3 in DNA: TGTGCCAGCAGCTCCCGGACAGGAAGAGAGACCCAGTACTTC.

The rearrangement uses TRBV3-1 (or the pseudogene TRBV3-2) and TRBJ1-3; D is unresolved. The V gene's germline CDR1 is LGHDT and CDR2 YNNKEL (reference sequence). Trimming left V 0 bases short and J 0 bases short, with 12 bases between. The CDR3 spans 17 residues. In nucleotides, the CDR3 is TGTGCCAGCAGCCAAGATCACTTAACCCACTCTGGAAACACCATATATTTT. This sequence encodes CASSQDHLTHSGNTIYF.

This chain joins TRBV5-1 and TRBJ2-3; the D gene is possibly TRBD2 (5 bases). This CDR3 is built from 15 residues. The ends were cut back, 1 base at V and 1 base at J, with 10 bases in the middle. Germline assignment: CDR1 SGHRS and CDR2 YFSETQ. The CDR3 sequence: CASSLRGVGTDTQYF. Written as DNA, the CDR3 is TGCGCCAGCAGCTTGCGGGGTGTAGGCACAGATACGCAGTATTTT.

The V and J genes are TRBV7-9 and TRBJ1-1; D call uncertain. Trimming left V 3 bases short and J 0 bases short, with 5 bases between. The length of the CDR3 is 13 residues. Germline CDR1 and CDR2: SEHNR and FQNEAQ (reference sequence). CDR3: CASSFSLNTEAFF. CDR3 DNA sequence: TGTGCCAGCAGCTTCAGTTTGAACACTGAAGCTTTCTTT.

The chain employs TRBV11-2 and TRBJ1-1; D gene uncertain. Germline V gene data show CDR1 as SGHAT and CDR2 as FQNNGV. The V gene lost 1 base and the J gene lost 0 bases, with 15 bases spanning the gap. This CDR3 has 17 residues. CDR3 DNA: TGTGCCAGCAGCTTAGCCCCGCCGGGTCGGATGAACACTGAAGCTTTCTTT. Protein: CASSLAPPGRMNTEAFF.